This T cell receptor beta chain was obtained from a study of CD8 T cells in ankylosing spondylitis (dated by TCRdb to 2017 to 2019). At the level of the whole study: The study profiled T cell receptor beta repertoires in healthy donors and ankylosing spondylitis patients to find disease-linked TCR variants. In total, the full study cohort was made up of some 110 healthy donors and 25 ankylosing spondylitis patients. Peripheral blood was sampled, and synovial fluid was additionally collected from ankylosing spondylitis patients.

These reads were obtained on an Illumina HiSeq 2500. TCR beta libraries were prepared by quantitative 5'-RACE with molecular barcodes. The original methods were these. Disease-linked TCR variants were identified with a new computational method built on a probabilistic model of VDJ rearrangement. The public reads were reanalyzed by TCRdb: fastp trimming at Q25, MiXCR alignment, in-frame beta chains only. Rows are unified per CDR3 protein, each entry keeping the most common DNA and genes. The V and J calls follow TCRdb's processing rather than the paper's. In all, the sample holds 450,000 to 550,000 distinct CDR3 sequences, and 5.3% of those were seen once. The biggest ten clones account for 3% to 4.5% of the sample. From its cysteine to its phenylalanine, the CDR3 spans 17 amino acids. Of all the DNA, just the CDR3 is kept, 51 bases in frame from base 1. CDR1 is given as DFQATT and CDR2 as SNEGSKA, both from the germline V gene (reference sequence). Clipping removes 4 bases from V and 0 bases from J, with 7 as the unmatched junction base count.

This clonotype was seen ten or more times. This clone's antigen is unknown. Per-base quality was not reported, and no clone a single base away is much larger than it. Study-level results and caveats: Significant enrichment of the disease-linked clones was reported in matched synovial fluid samples from ankylosing spondylitis patients. In peripheral blood, the disease-linked clones were found at relatively low frequencies and had a CD8+ phenotype. Some motif variants had previously been reported in the synovial fluid and blood of reactive arthritis patients, which suggests shared mechanisms of disease initiation. Blood from ankylosing spondylitis patients appeared to be characterized by a TCR beta motif composed of under ten highly homologous amino acid variants.

Sequencing input: blood, either unsorted or a sorted T cell fraction (not recorded which). This TCR derives from a male donor with ankylosing spondylitis. This chain joins TRBV20-1 to TRBJ2-6; 9 nucleotides in the junction match TRBD1. The CDR3 amino acid sequence is: CSATPGQGNSGANVLTF. The DNA sequence is as follows: TGCAGTGCTACCCCGGGACAGGGCAACTCTGGGGCCAACGTCCTGACTTTC.